This TCR beta chain came from a study of regulatory T cells in long-lasting Graves disease. The sample's time point: newly diagnosed GD, antithyroid drugs for less than 3 months. RNA extracted from PBMCs served as the sequencing template. V was pared by 2 bases and J by 5 bases, with 11 bases between. This CDR3 comprises 14 residues. CDR1 and CDR2 from the germline V gene are KGHDR and SFDVKD. This clonotype was observed a handful of times. Building the TCR beta libraries relied on iRepertoire HTBI primers, and CDR3 regions underwent Arm-PCR. TCRdb fed the multiplex PCR reads into MiXCR, producing one record per CDR3 protein. This table has 400,000 to 500,000 distinct CDR3 sequences, 11% to 15% appearing once. The data were also submitted as part of a second study, on T cells in Graves' hyperthyroidism and ophthalmopathy.

The chain has TRBV24-1 and TRBJ2-5, with D maybe TRBD2 (5 bases). This TCR came from a woman between 45 and 65 years old with Graves disease. Specimen: peripheral blood mononuclear cells (PBMCs), collected at new diagnosis, from a patient treated with antithyroid drugs. DNA for the CDR3: TGTGCCACCAGTGATTATGGGAGTGGTGAGACCCAGTACTTC. Its translation is CATSDYGSGETQYF.